A selection of T cell receptor beta chains follows, all from one sample in a study of blood T cells in healthy people across ages. Each CDR3 protein is one row after TCRdb ran MiXCR on the 5' RACE reads. The data show roughly 1,500,000 distinct CDR3 sequences, about 31% seen once. Sequencing was done on a sample of blood. These receptors were taken from a woman in her 30s in good health. The CDR3 runs from the conserved cysteine through the conserved F or W. The order of the fields is D gene, J gene, V gene, CDR3 protein. A D gene is named only where the DNA matches it firmly.

d_call: NA; j_call: TRBJ1-5; v_call: TRBV20-1; cdr3_aa: CSARIQVDQPQHF
d_call: NA; j_call: TRBJ1-6; v_call: TRBV27; cdr3_aa: CASSYGGRSPLHF
d_call: TRBD2; j_call: TRBJ2-3; v_call: TRBV28; cdr3_aa: CASSALAGGQNTQYF
d_call: NA; j_call: TRBJ2-3; v_call: TRBV4-1; cdr3_aa: CASSPLGGLSTDTQYF
d_call: NA; j_call: TRBJ1-2; v_call: TRBV5-6; cdr3_aa: CASSAGDGPGYTF
d_call: TRBD2; j_call: TRBJ2-5; v_call: TRBV9; cdr3_aa: CAGSARKGLAGQETQYF
d_call: TRBD2; j_call: TRBJ2-3; v_call: TRBV14; cdr3_aa: CASSLPNQASGGLGWSTDTQYF
d_call: NA; j_call: TRBJ1-2; v_call: TRBV2; cdr3_aa: CANKDKANYGYTF
d_call: NA; j_call: TRBJ1-2; v_call: TRBV9; cdr3_aa: CASSDSAYGYTF
d_call: NA; j_call: TRBJ1-2; v_call: TRBV5-1; cdr3_aa: CASSPARGRGYTF
d_call: NA; j_call: TRBJ2-7; v_call: TRBV6-5; cdr3_aa: CASSPRERSYEQYF
d_call: NA; j_call: TRBJ2-7; v_call: TRBV5-1; cdr3_aa: CASTTGQGYEQYF
d_call: TRBD2; j_call: TRBJ2-7; v_call: TRBV20-1; cdr3_aa: CSARDTSGSFYEQYF
d_call: TRBD1; j_call: TRBJ2-1; v_call: TRBV20-1; cdr3_aa: CSPNRGTYNEQFF
d_call: TRBD1; j_call: TRBJ2-3; v_call: TRBV5-1; cdr3_aa: CASKDRGRSTDTQYF
d_call: NA; j_call: TRBJ2-7; v_call: TRBV28; cdr3_aa: CASSLGILSYEQYF
d_call: NA; j_call: TRBJ2-6; v_call: TRBV20-1; cdr3_aa: CSARDQGSSGANVLTF
d_call: TRBD1; j_call: TRBJ2-1; v_call: TRBV24-1; cdr3_aa: CATSPGTGAYNEQFF
d_call: NA; j_call: TRBJ2-2; v_call: TRBV4-1; cdr3_aa: CASSHGELSGELFF
d_call: NA; j_call: TRBJ2-1; v_call: TRBV3-1; cdr3_aa: CASRPGTPQGNEQFF
d_call: NA; j_call: TRBJ2-1; v_call: TRBV27; cdr3_aa: CASSFRAGPRNDEQFF
d_call: NA; j_call: TRBJ1-3; v_call: TRBV6-1; cdr3_aa: CASSAHRSGNTIYF
d_call: TRBD2; j_call: TRBJ2-1; v_call: TRBV20-1; cdr3_aa: CSARPGLGRYNEQFF
d_call: TRBD1; j_call: TRBJ1-4; v_call: TRBV6-6; cdr3_aa: CASKKPGQYNEKLFF
d_call: TRBD2; j_call: TRBJ2-7; v_call: TRBV20-1; cdr3_aa: CSARGRLAGEHEQYF
d_call: NA; j_call: TRBJ1-2; v_call: TRBV12-3/TRBV12-4; cdr3_aa: CASSSLRGFGYTF
d_call: NA; j_call: TRBJ2-1; v_call: TRBV20-1; cdr3_aa: CSASGGDSYNEQFF
d_call: TRBD2; j_call: TRBJ2-1; v_call: TRBV2; cdr3_aa: CASRLLRETSGYNEQFF
d_call: NA; j_call: TRBJ2-6; v_call: TRBV2; cdr3_aa: CASIDNLNGANVLTF
d_call: TRBD1; j_call: TRBJ2-7; v_call: TRBV10-3; cdr3_aa: CAISPDRGNEQYF
d_call: NA; j_call: TRBJ2-7; v_call: TRBV4-1; cdr3_aa: CASSHLGNEQYF
d_call: NA; j_call: TRBJ2-5; v_call: TRBV29-1; cdr3_aa: CSVEFLFKETQYF
d_call: TRBD2; j_call: TRBJ2-3; v_call: TRBV3-1; cdr3_aa: CASSQRWTSGYTDTQYF
d_call: TRBD2; j_call: TRBJ2-1; v_call: TRBV6-5; cdr3_aa: CASSYPASGGLRQFF
d_call: NA; j_call: TRBJ1-6; v_call: TRBV27; cdr3_aa: CASSLSPGLGSPLHF
d_call: NA; j_call: TRBJ1-6; v_call: TRBV5-1; cdr3_aa: CASSLEVERSPLHF
d_call: NA; j_call: TRBJ2-1; v_call: TRBV29-1; cdr3_aa: CSVRTARGNEQFF
d_call: NA; j_call: TRBJ1-1; v_call: TRBV6-1; cdr3_aa: CASTPYMYRPNTEAFF
d_call: NA; j_call: TRBJ1-2; v_call: TRBV7-9; cdr3_aa: CASSTRDNSYGYTF
d_call: TRBD2; j_call: TRBJ2-3; v_call: TRBV7-2; cdr3_aa: CASSPNSGSGTDTQYF
d_call: TRBD2; j_call: TRBJ2-1; v_call: TRBV10-1; cdr3_aa: CASSPVPGGSYNEQFF
d_call: NA; j_call: TRBJ2-7; v_call: TRBV7-9; cdr3_aa: CASSLGEQRYEQYF
d_call: NA; j_call: TRBJ2-1; v_call: TRBV7-9; cdr3_aa: CASSQWTAYNEQFF
d_call: NA; j_call: TRBJ2-6; v_call: TRBV28; cdr3_aa: CASSPLGVGFVANVRTF
d_call: NA; j_call: TRBJ1-2; v_call: TRBV29-1; cdr3_aa: CSAERRESGYTF
d_call: NA; j_call: TRBJ1-5; v_call: TRBV6-1; cdr3_aa: CASSEGGVSNQPQHF
d_call: NA; j_call: TRBJ2-7; v_call: TRBV2; cdr3_aa: CASSEKYRYEQYF
d_call: TRBD2; j_call: TRBJ2-1; v_call: TRBV29-1; cdr3_aa: CSVPRLALNEQFF
d_call: NA; j_call: TRBJ2-3; v_call: TRBV4-1; cdr3_aa: CASSQQALTDTQYF